This T cell receptor beta chain came from a study of blood T cells in healthy people across ages. A second roughly 6 to 12 cycle PCR used barcoded and J-beta primers. Every cDNA was tagged by a template-switch adaptor with 12 random nucleotides. From the 5' RACE reads, TCRdb called clonotypes with MiXCR, one entry per CDR3 protein. The data contain hundreds of thousands of distinct CDR3 sequences, 58% of them singletons. The study, taken as a whole, reports: Across the age range, TCR beta diversity per million T cells fell in a roughly linear way.

Remarks on this clonotype: As yet, its antigen is unknown. An end of the junction differs from the germline gene, which may be a read error.

This CDR3 comprises 17 residues. The V gene's germline CDR1 is SNHLY and CDR2 FYNNEI. The TCR sequence derives from a man in his sixties in good health. J is TRBJ2-1 and V is TRBV2; D unclear. Sequencing was performed on blood. CDR3 loop: CASSEAGSSSLHKEQFF. Here the CDR3 DNA reads TGTGCCAGCAGTGAAGCGGGTAGTTCTAGTTTGCACAAGGAGCAGTTCTTC.